The 17 T cell receptor beta chains reported below all come from one sample, sequenced in a study of CD8 T cells in ankylosing spondylitis. TCRdb used MiXCR to reprocess the 5' RACE reads, holding one entry per CDR3 protein. The table includes about 130,000 distinct CDR3 sequences, over 7% detected once. Material: blood, either unsorted or a sorted T cell fraction (not recorded which). Source of these receptors: a male donor with ankylosing spondylitis or in good health (not recorded which).

This clonotype occurred many times. The genes are TRBV5-1 and TRBJ2-6; D is undetermined. Trimming removed 0 bases at V and 2 bases at J, with 6 bases between. The CDR3 spans 15 residues. Germline lookup yields CDR1 SGHRS and CDR2 YFSETQ. The chain's CDR3 is CASSLGAAGANVLTF. The CDR3 DNA reads TGCGCCAGCAGCTTGGGAGCCGCTGGGGCCAACGTCCTGACTTTC.

The gene calls are TRBV20-1 and TRBJ1-2, with no clear D. This CDR3 contains 11 residues. Germline V gene data show CDR1 as DFQATT and CDR2 as SNEGSKA (reference sequence). Trimming removed 6 bases at V and 3 bases at J, with 8 bases between. The CDR3 is CSARAYYGYTF. In DNA, the CDR3 is TGCAGTGCGAGGGCATACTATGGCTACACCTTC.

This clonotype occurred a few times. The chain combines TRBV29-1 with TRBJ2-1; no clear D. This CDR3 comprises 13 residues. Trimming removed 8 bases at V and 0 bases at J, with 11 bases between. In germline, CDR1 is SQVTM, CDR2 ANQGSEA. The CDR3 loop is CSILRSSYNEQFF. The CDR3 DNA reads TGCAGCATCCTCCGAAGCTCCTACAATGAGCAGTTCTTC.

This clonotype has ten or more counts. The chain is built from TRBV6-2 or TRBV6-3 and TRBJ2-1, with 7 positions matching TRBD2. Germline CDR1 and CDR2: MNHEY and SVGEGT. V dropped 4 bases and J dropped 8; count of bases not matched to a gene: 8. The CDR3 sequence is 14 residues long. This CDR3 is CASSWGGSKDEQFF. The CDR3 coding sequence is TGTGCCAGCAGTTGGGGCGGGAGTAAGGATGAGCAGTTCTTC.

This clonotype was seen many times. The V gene is TRBV12-3 or TRBV12-4, the J gene TRBJ2-7; D is tentatively TRBD1 or TRBD2 (7 bases each). The CDR3 has 15 residues. Trimming left V 6 bases short and J 5 bases short, with 20 bases between. The CDR3 sequence: CASSQGGGGNDEQYF. Written as DNA, the CDR3 is TGTGCCAGCAGCCAGGGGGGAGGGGGGAATGACGAGCAGTACTTC.

This clonotype was counted at least ten times. This chain joins TRBV29-1 and TRBJ1-5; weak D call: TRBD1 (6 bases). Trimming left V 6 bases short and J 6 bases short, with 18 bases between. The CDR3 covers 14 residues. Germline V lookup: CDR1 SQVTM, CDR2 ANQGSEA. The CDR3 bases are TGCAGCGTGGCGGAGGGGGGGCCCGTTCAGCCCCAGCATTTT. It translates to CSVAEGGPVQPQHF. The full variable domain, with the rest looked up from reference TRBV29-1 and TRBJ1-5, is SAVISQKPSRDICQRGTSLTIQCQVDSQVTMMFWYRQQPGQSLTLIATANQGSEATYESGFVIDKFPISRPNLTFSTLTVSNMSPEDSSIYLCSVAEGGPVQPQHFGDGTRLSIL.

Ten or more counts support this clonotype. This chain joins TRBV7-9 and TRBJ1-3; possible D gene TRBD1, 5 bases. There are 16 residues in the CDR3. Germline loops: CDR1 SEHNR, CDR2 FQNEAQ (reference sequence). V was clipped by 8 bases and J by 2 bases, with 19 bases between them. This CDR3 reads CASRPTRASAGNTIYF. CDR3 DNA sequence: TGTGCCAGCCGACCAACCAGGGCCTCGGCTGGAAACACCATATATTTT.

This clonotype came up a few times. The chain recombines TRBV20-1 with TRBJ1-2; no firm D call. CDR3 size: 13 residues. Trimming took off 4 bases at V and 4 bases at J, with 13 bases between the two ends. Germline V CDR1 and CDR2: DFQATT, SNEGSKA (reference sequence). The CDR3 protein is CSANTNRGYGYTF. CDR3 DNA sequence: TGCAGTGCTAATACTAACCGGGGCTATGGCTACACCTTC.

The sample holds many counts of this clonotype. CDR3 amino acids: CASSLSAPLPSGNTIYF. The DNA for the CDR3 is TGTGCCAGCAGTTTATCCGCCCCCCTTCCCTCTGGAAACACCATATATTTT. The chain links TRBV27 to TRBJ1-3; no definite D call. The germline gives CDR1 MNHEY, CDR2 SMNVEV (reference sequence). V gave up 0 bases and J gave up 0 bases, with 12 bases separating them. The CDR3 is made up of 17 amino acids.

This clonotype came up a few times. The rearrangement joins TRBV7-2 to TRBJ2-7; D possibly corresponds to TRBD1 (6 bases). Trimming removed 4 bases from V and 3 bases from J, with 16 bases in between. The CDR3 consists of 15 residues. Germline V lookup: CDR1 SGHTA, CDR2 FQGNSA. CDR3 in DNA: TGTGCCAGCAGCTCCTTTGCTGGACAGAACTACGAGCAGTACTTC. As protein: CASSSFAGQNYEQYF.

The gene calls are TRBV14 and TRBJ2-7; 13 positions agree with TRBD2. Trimming cost V 4 bases and J 5 bases; bases outside gene matches: 5. This CDR3 spans 15 amino acids. Germline CDR1 and CDR2: SGHDN and FVKESK. CDR3 sequence (DNA): TGTGCCAGCAGCCTTGTGGGGACTAGCGGGAACGAGCAGTACTTC. This translates into CASSLVGTSGNEQYF.

This clonotype was seen many times. The chain uses TRBV6-2 or TRBV6-3 and TRBJ1-6; no firm D call. This CDR3 comprises 14 residues. CDR1 is MNHEY and CDR2 is SVGEGT in the germline V gene. Deletions cut 0 bases from V and 8 bases from J, with 8 bases between. CDR3 in DNA: TGTGCCAGCAGTTACTCGGCAGAATATTCACCCCTCCACTTT. It codes for CASSYSAEYSPLHF.

This clonotype was seen repeatedly, ten times or more. The rearrangement links TRBV7-3 to TRBJ2-7; 9 nucleotides align to TRBD1. Germline V gene data show CDR1 as SGHTA and CDR2 as FQGTGA. The CDR3 length is 13 residues. The J segment lost 6 bases and the V segment lost 3 bases, leaving 3 bases of the junction unmatched. The CDR3 region has the DNA TGTGCCAGCAGCTTGGGACAGGGTGTCGAGCAGTACTTC. Translating it yields CASSLGQGVEQYF. The entire variable domain, with the rest obtained from reference TRBV7-3 and TRBJ2-7, is as follows: GAGVSQTPSNKVTEKGKYVELRCDPISGHTALYWYRQSLGQGPEFLIYFQGTGAADDSGLPNDRFFAVRPEGSVSTLKIQRTERGDSAVYLCASSLGQGVEQYFGPGTRLTVT.

This clonotype was picked up a small number of times. V gene TRBV29-1 combines with J gene TRBJ2-5, with 9 bases identical to TRBD1. This CDR3 has 13 amino acids. The V and J ends lost 7 bases and 2 bases, in that order; junction bases with no gene match: 5. Germline CDR1 is SQVTM and CDR2 is ANQGSEA. CDR3 coding DNA: TGCAGCGGCCGGGACAGGGTTCAAGAGACCCAGTACTTC. This gives the protein CSGRDRVQETQYF.

This clonotype was counted at least ten times. The junction does not match germline at one end; this may be a read error. The genes are TRBV29-1 and TRBJ1-2; 7 bases are shared with TRBD1. There are 11 residues in the CDR3. Germline V gene lookup returns CDR1 SQVTM and CDR2 ANQGSEA. The DNA of the CDR3 is TGCAGCGTTGTGGAGGCAGGGGGTTTTGGCTTC. It yields the protein CSVVEAGGFGF.

This clonotype was detected ten times or more. The genes are TRBV11-2 and TRBJ2-7, with 13 bases aligning to TRBD2. After removal of 5 bases from V and 2 bases from J, the junction contained 12 bases not matched to a gene. Looked up from germline, CDR1 is SGHAT and CDR2 is FQNNGV. This CDR3 has 18 amino acids. The CDR3 region is CASSPPFGTSGTTYEQYF. CDR3 nucleotides: TGTGCCAGCAGCCCTCCCTTCGGGACTAGCGGGACTACCTACGAGCAGTACTTC.

At least ten counts were recorded for this clonotype. This chain links TRBV10-3 with TRBJ2-1; no definite D call. Germline CDR1 reads ENHRY; CDR2 reads SYGVKD. Trimming took 0 bases from V and 3 from J, leaving 15 bases between them. CDR3 length: 17 amino acids. CDR3 DNA: TGTGCCATCAGTGAGTCCATTCAAGAGACGCTCTACAATGAGCAGTTCTTC. It encodes CAISESIQETLYNEQFF.